This T cell receptor (beta chain) appears in the sequencing data of a study of CD8 T cells in Susac syndrome. Looking at the study overall: When their blood was taken, the Susac syndrome patients had either not yet had any therapy, were taking corticosteroids, or were taking intravenous immunoglobulin alone.

In Susac syndrome patients, recently defined diagnostic criteria for definite or probable disease were met. Reverse transcription of roughly 0.5 to 1 ug RNA was carried out with random hexamers. From the immunoSEQ multiplex PCR reads, TCRdb called clonotypes with MiXCR, one entry per CDR3 protein. Of 140,000 to 150,000 distinct CDR3 sequences in the sample, approximately 95% were seen once. The V gene end was trimmed by 5 bases and the J gene end by 1 base; junction bases not matched to a gene: 4. Germline loops: CDR1 SEHNR, CDR2 FQNEAQ (reference sequence). The CDR3 is 14 residues long. The sequenced material came from CD4+ T cells from PBMCs. This TCR was recovered from a human donor with Susac syndrome. This sequence joins TRBV7-9 and TRBJ1-2; 7 nucleotides line up with TRBD1. CDR3 loop: CASSRRQGNYGYTF. The CDR3 region has the DNA TGTGCCAGCAGCCGAAGACAGGGTAACTATGGCTACACCTTC.